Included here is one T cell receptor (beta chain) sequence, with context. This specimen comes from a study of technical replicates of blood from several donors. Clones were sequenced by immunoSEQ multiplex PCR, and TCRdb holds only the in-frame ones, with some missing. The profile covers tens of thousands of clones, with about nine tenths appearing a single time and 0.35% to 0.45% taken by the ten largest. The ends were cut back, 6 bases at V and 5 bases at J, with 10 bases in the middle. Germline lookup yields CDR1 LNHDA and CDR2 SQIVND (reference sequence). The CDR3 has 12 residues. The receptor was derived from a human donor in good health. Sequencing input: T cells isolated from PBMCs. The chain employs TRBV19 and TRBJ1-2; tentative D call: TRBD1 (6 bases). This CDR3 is CASSYREYGYTF. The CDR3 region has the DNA TGTGCCAGTAGCTACAGGGAATATGGCTACACCTTC.